This TCR beta chain was recorded in a study of cytomegalovirus exposure and HLA in healthy donors. Germline lookup yields CDR1 MGHRA and CDR2 YSYEKL. The CDR3 contains 15 residues. Trimming removed 1 base from V and 5 bases from J, with 14 bases in between. PCR primers comprised 60 Vbeta and 13 Jbeta primers. Assay: immunoSEQ multiplex PCR; the TCRdb copy retains only in-frame clones and omits some. The sample contains more than 150,000 clones, about four fifths of which appear only once. The chain joins TRBV4-1 to TRBJ1-2; D gene unclear. The clonotype comes from a woman aged 25-40 years in good health and CMV-seronegative. The sequenced sample consisted of PBMCs. CDR3 in amino acids: CASSQGLRERYGYTF. The DNA of the CDR3 is TGCGCCAGCAGCCAAGGACTCCGAGAGAGGTATGGCTACACCTTC.